This T cell receptor (beta chain) was documented in a study of human T cells and chemical hapten exposure (TCRdb year 2021). Broadly, across the study: Libraries were pooled for sequencing, and per-sample TCR yields varied mainly because of small differences in library volumes within the pool. In alopecia patients, the study followed how the peripheral blood TCR repertoire changed in vivo over primary and secondary sensitization to diphenylcyclopropenone (DPC), a hapten. Each blood RNA sample was used to sequence both TCR alpha and TCR beta chains. Paper-wide results and their limitations: Repeated subsampling changed both the strength of the expansion versus patch-test correlation and the threshold at which that correlation became significant. DPC sensitization did not change the number of TCRs with a frequency above 1 in 1000, and there was no evidence of changes in global repertoire structure.

The sample holds a few counts of this clonotype. The clone's antigen remains unknown. Base qualities are missing; no much larger clone stands one base away. The germline V gene (reference sequence) yields DFQATT for CDR1 and SNEGSKA for CDR2. Trimming accounts for 8 bases at V and 6 bases at J, while the number of junction bases matched to no gene is 12. The CDR3 covers 13 residues, taking in both the cysteine and the phenylalanine. Only the CDR3 region is kept as DNA, spanning 39 bases read in frame from base 1. Total RNA was extracted from unfractionated whole blood that had been collected in Tempus Blood RNA tubes. As TCR sequencing controls, four or five healthy volunteers were used, with blood taken at day 0, 2 weeks and 6 weeks. Libraries were prepared through 5' RACE. Sequencing used an Illumina MiSeq. During library preparation, unique molecular identifiers were attached to individual cDNA molecules so that TCRs could be counted quantitatively and reproducibly. In the paper's pipeline: Samples had a median of roughly 91,000 TCRs, with a range from about 20,000 to 690,600. The Decombinator software suite was used to annotate the V, J and CDR3 of the TCR reads. Every sample was subsampled to the same number of TCRs (28,000) for the PS versus PT1 abundance plots. TCRs were defined as expanded if absent before sensitization and observed at least eight times at the 2-week time point. TCRdb reworked the public reads: Q25 trimming with fastp, MiXCR clone assembly, productive beta chains retained. Duplicate CDR3 protein sequences are folded into a single record with the most common DNA and genes. What appears here as the V and J calls and clone size reflects TCRdb's work, not the paper's. Across this sample there are under 100,000 distinct CDR3 sequences, with around 15% seen only once. Of the sample, nearly 7% is held by the ten largest clones.

The rearrangement joined TRBV20-1 to TRBJ2-7; 8 bases in the middle match TRBD2. This TCR was recovered from a female donor in good health. The sequenced DNA: TGCAGTCAGGACGGGAGGGCCGTGGGCGAGCAGTACTTC. Its coded protein is CSQDGRAVGEQYF.